This paragraph reports one TCR beta chain. Its antigen remains unidentified. This record belongs to a study of identical twins. Findings and caveats of the study: Out-of-frame TCR alpha sharing in monozygotic twins exceeded recombination model predictions.

TCRdb processed the 5' RACE reads anew with MiXCR; each CDR3 protein has one entry. The data show approximately 220,000 distinct CDR3 sequences, roughly 7.5% seen once. The CDR3 sequence is 13 residues long. Between the trimmed V and J ends, which lost 4 bases and 7 bases, there was a span of 11 bases. In germline, CDR1 is MDHEN, CDR2 SYDVKM. The sample was also reused in another study, on yellow fever vaccine responses in identical twins.

V and J are TRBV28 and TRBJ1-3; no firm D call. The receptor was derived from a woman aged 18-29 years in good health. Sequenced material: CD8+ T cells sorted from blood. The DNA of the CDR3 is TGTGCCAGCAGTTCACGACTCCTGAACACCATATATTTT. Translated: CASSSRLLNTIYF.